Shown below are 2 T cell receptor beta chains from a single sample sequenced in a study of blood T cell repertoires in COVID-19. TCRdb's copy holds only in-frame clones and misses some; the assay was immunoSEQ multiplex PCR. Seen here are 250,000 or so clones, roughly 80% observed once, and the top ten hold around 3.7%. Material: PBMCs or T cells enriched from blood (not recorded which). The origin of the receptors is a man aged 50 to 60 who had recovered from COVID-19.

The J gene is TRBJ1-6, the V gene TRBV10-2; 10 bases are shared with TRBD1. Per germline, CDR1 WSHSY and CDR2 SAAADI. Trimming cost V 4 bases and J 13 bases; bases outside gene matches: 13. The CDR3 consists of 16 residues. The CDR3 coding sequence is TGCGCCAGCAGTGTCCCCTCGGGACAGGGGACCGGGCCCCTCCACTTT. It is translated as CASSVPSGQGTGPLHF.

The sample holds one count of this clone. V gene TRBV5-8 combines with J gene TRBJ1-5; 12 bases line up with TRBD1. J was trimmed by 5 bases and V by 4 bases; bases with no gene match: 4. Germline CDR1 and CDR2: SGHTS and YDEGEE. The CDR3 consists of 15 residues. The CDR3 here is CASSRGTGGYQPQHF. CDR3 nucleotide sequence: TGTGCCAGCAGCCGGGGGACAGGGGGCTATCAGCCCCAGCATTTT.